This TCR beta chain is drawn from a study of blood T cell repertoires in COVID-19 (dated by TCRdb to 2020 to 2021). About the investigation overall: Samples from collaborators originated in the United States, Italy and Spain and spanned both the acute and convalescent phases of COVID-19. Samples came from the ongoing ImmuneRACE study (first 160 participants) plus 1,254 subjects from 6 global collaborators. Sample metadata almost always included a de-identified subject ID, COVID-19 status, age in years and sex. A freely available public database, intended as a resource for researchers studying the immune response to SARS-CoV-2, is where the repertoires were released. The prospective study material was composed of cDNA or gDNA derived from T cells, B-cell-depleted T cells, or PBMCs. The dataset comprised deeply sampled blood TCRbeta repertoires from subjects exposed to, actively infected with, or recovered from COVID-19. Where available, HLA class I and class II types were obtained from metadata supplied by the sample provider rather than from assay-based typing.

The collaborating institutions used their own protocols to collect whole blood in K2EDTA tubes. For TCRbeta analysis, collaborators shipped samples in one of three forms: frozen whole blood, isolated PBMCs, or DNA extracted from either of those sample types. The CDR3 numbers 18 residues from cysteine through phenylalanine. This entry keeps only the CDR3 DNA: 54 bases, framed from base 1. The CDR1 and CDR2 encoded by the germline V gene are MGHRA and YSYEKL. At the junction V is shortened by 3 bases and J by 5 bases, with 23 bases in between. Remarks on this clone: The target of this receptor is not known. Base qualities were left out, and no much larger clone turns up one base away.

Study-wide findings and limitations: Clinical and demographic metadata were provided uncurated, with the amount varying by source and participant.

TCRbeta CDR3 regions were amplified from genomic DNA using the immunoSEQ Assay, a bias-controlled multiplex PCR. As for the authors' bioinformatics: Nucleated cell counts per sample were estimated from amplification of reference gene primers within the assay. To quantify the absolute abundance of each unique TCRbeta CDR3 rearrangement, sequence reads were collapsed and filtered. For each sample, productive Simpson clonality was calculated as the square root of Simpson's diversity index across productive rearrangements. The table was pulled from immuneACCESS by TCRdb, which kept in-frame rearrangements only. Such tables lose some clones; where checked, under half of the loss comes from unresolved V genes, and the rest has no known cause. From that table come the V and J calls and clone size; the DNA was used to work out D and trimming. This sample gives approximately 120,000 clones in total; around 82% of them show up just once. 6.6% of the sample goes to the ten largest clones.

The TCR sequence derives from a woman aged 50 to 65 with acute or convalescent COVID-19. The specimen sequenced was peripheral blood. The sequence links TRBV4-1 to TRBJ2-1, and the D gene may be TRBD1, 5 bases matching. The CDR3 amino acid sequence is: CASSHPPRPGPSDNEQFF. The nucleotide sequence reads TGCGCCAGCAGCCATCCTCCTCGGCCAGGGCCATCGGACAATGAGCAGTTCTTC.